A single sample is the source of the 20 T cell receptor beta chains below, sequenced in a study of blood T cell repertoires in COVID-19. The data were produced by immunoSEQ multiplex PCR, yet TCRdb's version contains in-frame clones alone and is incomplete. The table shows fewer than 350,000 clones, with 86% occurring only once. Source material: peripheral blood. These receptors were collected from a woman aged 30 to 39 with COVID-19, enrolled during active disease.

The chain is built from TRBV7-2 and TRBJ2-5, with TRBD2 identical over 10 bases. The germline gives CDR1 SGHTA, CDR2 FQGNSA. The CDR3 is made up of 15 amino acids. J was trimmed by 2 bases and V by 5 bases; bases with no gene match: 5. The CDR3 loop is CASSPWTSGQETQYF. The CDR3 region has the DNA TGTGCCAGCAGCCCCTGGACTAGCGGTCAAGAGACCCAGTACTTC.

The rearrangement uses TRBV11-2 and TRBJ2-7; 7 bases are a match to TRBD2. The germline V gene has CDR1 SGHAT and CDR2 FQNNGV. The CDR3 has 15 residues. V dropped 5 bases and J dropped 2; count of bases not matched to a gene: 9. The CDR3 loop reads CASSPPSSGPYEQYF. The CDR3 coding sequence is TGTGCCAGCAGCCCACCCTCTAGCGGTCCCTACGAGCAGTACTTC.

This sequence joins TRBV3-1 (or the pseudogene TRBV3-2) and TRBJ2-5, with TRBD2 matching 8 bases. The CDR3 extends over 17 amino acids. Germline V lookup: CDR1 LGHDT, CDR2 YNNKEL (reference sequence). V lost 1 base, J lost 2 bases, and 9 bases stayed unmatched. CDR3 in DNA: TGTGCCAGCAGCCAAGCGAGTAGCGGGGCACTACAAGAGACCCAGTACTTC. Its protein product is CASSQASSGALQETQYF.

A few counts support this clone. This chain joins TRBV5-4 and TRBJ1-3; D is perhaps TRBD1 (6 bases). Trimming removed 0 bases at V and 3 bases at J, with 10 bases between. Germline V CDR1 and CDR2: SGHNT, YYREEE (reference sequence). This CDR3 spans 15 amino acids. Written as DNA, the CDR3 is TGTGCCAGCAGCTTGGACAGGGATCTTGGAAACACCATATATTTT. Translation gives CASSLDRDLGNTIYF.

The J gene is TRBJ1-2, the V gene TRBV27; no clear D. The germline V gene encodes CDR1 MNHEY and CDR2 SMNVEV (reference sequence). CDR3 length equals 13 residues. With 5 bases removed from V and 1 base from J, the gap between germline ends came to 8 bases. CDR3 region: CASSPSNNYGYTF. In nucleotides, the CDR3 is TGTGCCAGCAGTCCATCTAATAACTATGGCTACACCTTC.

This chain joins TRBV3-1 (or the pseudogene TRBV3-2) and TRBJ2-1; 10 bases agree with TRBD2. Germline assignment: CDR1 LGHDT and CDR2 YNNKEL (reference sequence). The CDR3 consists of 15 residues. The trim removed 5 bases at V and 5 bases at J, leaving 6 bases unmatched. The CDR3 coding sequence is TGTGCCAGCAGCGTGCTAGCGGGGGTCAACAATGAGCAGTTCTTC. This sequence encodes CASSVLAGVNNEQFF.

This chain links TRBV5-1 with TRBJ2-1; 8 bases fit TRBD2. Germline V lookup: CDR1 SGHRS, CDR2 YFSETQ. The CDR3 contains 15 residues. Unmatched junction bases numbered 12, after V lost 6 bases and J lost 7 bases. The CDR3 bases are TGCGCCAGCACACGAACGGCTAGCGGGCGGAATGAGCAGTTCTTC. It translates to CASTRTASGRNEQFF.

The chain links TRBV5-1 to TRBJ2-7; D is possibly TRBD1 (6 bases). V lost 4 bases and J 6 bases, leaving 17 bases between the germline ends. Germline CDR1 is SGHRS and CDR2 is YFSETQ. The CDR3 spans 14 residues. CDR3 nucleotide sequence: TGCGCCAGCAGCGACCTACAGGGATCGGGCGAGCAGTACTTC. It codes for CASSDLQGSGEQYF.

The CDR3 loop is CASRPLLAGDYEQYF. In nucleotides, the CDR3 is TGCGCCAGCAGACCTCTTCTAGCGGGGGACTACGAGCAGTACTTC. J is TRBJ2-7 and V is TRBV5-1, with 10 bases that match TRBD2. This CDR3 comprises 15 residues. From germline, CDR1 is SGHRS and CDR2 YFSETQ. Trimming removed 5 bases from V and 3 bases from J; junction bases left unmatched: 8.

The chain carries TRBV7-8 and TRBJ1-1; D is undetermined. The CDR3 is 13 residues long. V lost 0 bases and J 5 bases, leaving 7 bases between the germline ends. Germline V lookup: CDR1 SGHVS, CDR2 FQNEAQ. The CDR3 is CASSLAWLTEAFF. Here the CDR3 DNA reads TGTGCCAGCAGCTTAGCGTGGCTGACTGAAGCTTTCTTT.

The V call is TRBV24-1, the J call TRBJ2-1; 9 bases fit TRBD1. The germline V gene encodes CDR1 KGHDR and CDR2 SFDVKD. The CDR3 has 17 amino acids. Trimming cost V 5 bases and J 6 bases; bases outside gene matches: 13. The CDR3 bases are TGTGCCACCAGTGGGCTATTCCGGGACAGGGCATCCAATGAGCAGTTCTTC. The encoded protein is CATSGLFRDRASNEQFF.

The V and J genes are TRBV7-9 and TRBJ2-3; 11 nucleotides agree with TRBD1. The germline V gene encodes CDR1 SEHNR and CDR2 FQNEAQ (reference sequence). This CDR3 has 16 amino acids. V lost 4 bases and J lost 4; bases outside the gene matches: 7. CDR3 amino acids: CASSSRTGGASDTQYF. CDR3 DNA: TGTGCCAGCAGCTCCCGGACAGGGGGCGCATCAGATACGCAGTATTTT.

This chain joins TRBV4-1 and TRBJ1-4; 7 bases are a match to TRBD1. V was pared by 4 bases and J by 8 bases, with 10 bases of the junction left unmatched. The germline V gene encodes CDR1 MGHRA and CDR2 YSYEKL. CDR3 length: 15 residues. CDR3 protein: CASSLTGVGGEKLFF. The DNA for the CDR3 is TGCGCCAGCAGCCTTACAGGGGTCGGTGGGGAAAAACTGTTTTTT.

The chain couples TRBV14 to TRBJ2-1; the D gene is possibly TRBD2 (5 bases). Germline V gene lookup returns CDR1 SGHDN and CDR2 FVKESK. The CDR3 is made up of 17 amino acids. Trimming removed 0 bases at V and 3 bases at J, with 15 bases between. CDR3 amino acids: CASSQDLGAVRYNEQFF. The CDR3 coding sequence is TGTGCCAGCAGCCAAGATCTGGGAGCGGTCCGCTACAATGAGCAGTTCTTC. Filled out from reference TRBV14 and TRBJ2-1, the complete variable domain reads EAGVTQFPSHSVIEKGQTVTLRCDPISGHDNLYWYRRVMGKEIKFLLHFVKESKQDESGMPNNRFLAERTGGTYSTLKVQPAELEDSGVYFCASSQDLGAVRYNEQFFGPGTRLTVL.

The V gene is TRBV2, the J gene TRBJ2-5; perhaps TRBD2 as D (5 bases). The germline CDR1 and CDR2 sequences are SNHLY and FYNNEI. This CDR3 comprises 11 residues. Trimming left V 8 bases short and J 4 bases short, with 8 bases between. The DNA for the CDR3 is TGTGCCAGCCGGGCGGGAGAGACCCAGTACTTC. It codes for CASRAGETQYF.

The chain couples TRBV12-3 or TRBV12-4 to TRBJ2-7; 7 nucleotides match TRBD2. The CDR3 is 13 amino acids. Trimming at V came to 5 bases and at J to 3 bases, leaving 4 bases not matched to a gene. CDR3 DNA: TGTGCCAGCAGTCCCTCGGGGGGCTACGAGCAGTACTTC. Translated, it gives CASSPSGGYEQYF.

The rearrangement joins TRBV20-1 to TRBJ2-7; a weak D match, TRBD2 (6 bases). The CDR3 is made up of 11 amino acids. Germline lookup yields CDR1 DFQATT and CDR2 SNEGSKA (reference sequence). V gave up 6 bases and J gave up 6 bases, with 12 bases separating them. CDR3 sequence (DNA): TGCAGTGCCACCCGGGGGTCCGAGCAGTACTTC. Translated: CSATRGSEQYF.

The chain uses TRBV7-9 and TRBJ2-2, with 9 bases fitting TRBD2. This CDR3 is built from 14 residues. Germline CDR1 and CDR2: SEHNR and FQNEAQ (reference sequence). The V gene end was trimmed by 3 bases and the J gene end by 4 bases; junction bases not matched to a gene: 0. The CDR3 sequence: CASSLTSGTGELFF. As DNA, the CDR3 is TGTGCCAGCAGCTTGACTAGCGGCACCGGGGAGCTGTTTTTT.

V gene TRBV6-4 combines with J gene TRBJ2-1; 11 bases fit TRBD2. The CDR3 extends over 16 amino acids. After removal of 0 bases from V and 6 bases from J, the junction contained 4 bases not matched to a gene. The V gene's germline CDR1 is MRHNA and CDR2 SNTAGT. CDR3 sequence: CASSDSSGGDVNEQFF. Here the CDR3 DNA reads TGTGCCAGCAGTGACTCTAGCGGGGGGGATGTCAATGAGCAGTTCTTC.

This chain links TRBV5-6 with TRBJ1-5; D is uncertain. This CDR3 spans 15 amino acids. Germline assignment: CDR1 SGHDT and CDR2 YYEEEE. Trimming took 4 bases from V and 7 from J, leaving 18 bases between them. The CDR3 DNA follows: TGTGCCAGCAGCCCCGCCCCGGGATCATTCCAGCCCCAGCATTTT. This gives the protein CASSPAPGSFQPQHF.